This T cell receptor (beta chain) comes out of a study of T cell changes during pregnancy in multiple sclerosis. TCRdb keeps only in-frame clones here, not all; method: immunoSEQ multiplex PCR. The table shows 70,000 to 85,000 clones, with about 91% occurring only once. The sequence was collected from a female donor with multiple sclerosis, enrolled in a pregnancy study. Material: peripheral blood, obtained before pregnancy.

The CDR3: CASSHDRGVTDTQYF. For the CDR3, the DNA is TGTGCCAGCAGCCACGACAGGGGAGTAACAGATACGCAGTATTTT. The chain has TRBV14 and TRBJ2-3, with 8 bases fitting TRBD1. V shed 3 bases and J 3 bases; nucleotides not matched to a gene: 5. The CDR3 extends over 15 amino acids. Looked up from germline, CDR1 is SGHDN and CDR2 is FVKESK.